This T cell receptor (beta chain) was profiled in a study of blood T cell repertoires in COVID-19 (TCRdb year 2020). Regarding the complete study: Samples covering the acute and convalescent phases of COVID-19 were provided by collaborators in the United States, Italy and Spain. The material from the prospective study consisted of cDNA or gDNA derived from T cells, B-cell-depleted T cells, or PBMCs. Where HLA class I and class II types were available, the types were taken from metadata supplied by the sample provider, not from assay-based typing. Subjects who had been exposed to COVID-19, were actively infected with it, or had recovered from it provided the deeply sampled blood TCRbeta repertoires that made up the dataset. A de-identified subject ID, COVID-19 status, age in years and sex were almost always included in the sample metadata. The samples were drawn from two sources: the first 160 participants of the ongoing ImmuneRACE study, and 950 to 1,500 subjects contributed by 6 global collaborators. The repertoires were released in a freely available public database meant as a resource for research on the immune response to SARS-CoV-2. The research as a whole found: The quantity of clinical and demographic metadata differed by source and by participant and was supplied without curation.

The immunoSEQ Assay, a bias-controlled multiplex PCR, was used to amplify TCRbeta CDR3 regions from genomic DNA. The authors processed their data as follows. The number of nucleated cells in each sample was estimated by amplification of reference gene primers within the assay. To quantify the absolute abundance of each unique TCRbeta CDR3 rearrangement, sequence reads were collapsed and filtered. For each sample, productive Simpson clonality was calculated as the square root of Simpson's diversity index over productive rearrangements. In its TCRdb copy, this immuneACCESS table keeps in-frame sequences only and misses some clones. Where compared with another copy, unresolved V genes explain less than half of these, and the others have no known cause. That table furnishes V, J and clone size, whereas the DNA furnished D and trimming. The sample table holds roughly 200,000 clones, of which about 82% were seen once. The ten largest clones represent about 5.6% of the sample.

This clone has just one count. The clone's antigen remains unknown. Nothing much larger sits one base from this clone, and base qualities are not available. Participants in the prospective study were aged roughly 18 to 89 years, lived in about two dozen United States geographic areas, and enrolled through a virtual design. Cohort assignment in the prospective study relied on participant-reported clinical history from a screening survey and a study questionnaire. In the prospective study, mobile phlebotomists collected whole blood, serum and a nasopharyngeal or oropharyngeal swab from each participant. Over an approximately 2-month period, participants in the prospective study had the option of providing additional blood draws and questionnaires. Before DNA extraction, blood samples from the prospective study were shipped at room temperature or frozen. From the germline V gene, CDR1 is MNHNS and CDR2 is SASEGT. Germline trimming amounts to 4 bases on V and 5 bases on J, with 9 as the count of junction bases outside the gene matches. Measured from the cysteine to the phenylalanine, the CDR3 is 16 residues long. This entry keeps only the CDR3 DNA: 48 bases, framed from base 1.

Sequenced material: PBMCs or T cells enriched from blood (not recorded which). The TCR was taken from a man aged 40-50 years with acute COVID-19. This chain joins TRBV6-1 to TRBJ2-1, with 9 bases in between that match TRBD1. The CDR3: CASSVGPGQGNNEQFF. The DNA sequence follows: TGTGCCAGCAGTGTTGGCCCGGGACAGGGAAACAATGAGCAGTTCTTC.